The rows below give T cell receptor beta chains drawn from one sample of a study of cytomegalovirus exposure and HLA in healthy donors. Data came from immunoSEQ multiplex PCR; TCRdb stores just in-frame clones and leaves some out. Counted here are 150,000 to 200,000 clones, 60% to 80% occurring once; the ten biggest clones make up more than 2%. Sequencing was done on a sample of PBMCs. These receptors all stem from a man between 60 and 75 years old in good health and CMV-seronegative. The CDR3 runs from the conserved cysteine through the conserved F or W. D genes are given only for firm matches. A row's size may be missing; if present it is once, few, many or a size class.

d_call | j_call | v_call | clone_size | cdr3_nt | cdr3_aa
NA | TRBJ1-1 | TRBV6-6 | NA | TGTGCCAGCACCCAGAAACTGAACACTGAAGCTTTCTTT | CASTQKLNTEAFF
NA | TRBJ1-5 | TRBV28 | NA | TGTGCCAGCATGTTCTCCCTTAGCAATCAGCCCCAGCATTTT | CASMFSLSNQPQHF
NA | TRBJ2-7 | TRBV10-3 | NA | TGTGCCATCATGGTACAGTACTCCTACGAGCAGTACTTC | CAIMVQYSYEQYF
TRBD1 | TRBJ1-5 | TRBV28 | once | TGTGCCAGCAGGCAACAGGGGGCGAATCAGCCCCAGCATTTT | CASRQQGANQPQHF
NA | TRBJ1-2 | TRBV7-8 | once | TGTGCCAGCAGAGGGGCTTCTAACTATGGCTACACCTTC | CASRGASNYGYTF
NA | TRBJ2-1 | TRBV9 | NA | TGTGCCAGCAGCGCTAACCGGGACTGGGGCGAGCAGTTCTTC | CASSANRDWGEQFF
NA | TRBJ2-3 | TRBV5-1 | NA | TGCGCCAGCAGCTTGGAGGGGAACACAGATACGCAGTATTTT | CASSLEGNTDTQYF
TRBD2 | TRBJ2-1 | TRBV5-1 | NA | TGCGCCAGCAGCGCCCGTCCCCGAGGACTAGCGGGGGGAACCCTCAATGAGCAGTTCTTC | CASSARPRGLAGGTLNEQFF
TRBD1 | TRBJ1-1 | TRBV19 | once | TGTGCCAGTAGTCTCCGGCCCGGGACAGGGATTGAAGCTTTCTTT | CASSLRPGTGIEAFF
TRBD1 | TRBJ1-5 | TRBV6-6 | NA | TGTGCCAGCAATCCACAGGGGGCAGGTAATCAGCCCCAGCATTTT | CASNPQGAGNQPQHF
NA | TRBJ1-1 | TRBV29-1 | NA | TGCAGCGTGGATGGGTGGAGCACTGAAGCTTTCTTT | CSVDGWSTEAFF
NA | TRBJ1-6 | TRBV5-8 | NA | TGTGCCAGCTTCCACCGGGGGGGGGTGAACTCACCCCTCCACTTT | CASFHRGGVNSPLHF
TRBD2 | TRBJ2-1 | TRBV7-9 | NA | TGTGCCAGCAGACCGAGCGGGGGGCCCGGCGGAGAGCAGTTCTTC | CASRPSGGPGGEQFF
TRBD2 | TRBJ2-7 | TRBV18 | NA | TGTGCCAGCTCACCAGCGACTAGCATCGGATACGAGCAGTACTTC | CASSPATSIGYEQYF
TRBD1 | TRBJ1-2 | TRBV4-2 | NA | TGTGCCAGCAGCCAAGAGGCCGGGACAGGGAGCGGCTACACCTTC | CASSQEAGTGSGYTF
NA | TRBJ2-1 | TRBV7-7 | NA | TGTGCCAGCAGCTTAGGTAGAAATACTCTCGATGAGCAGTTCTTC | CASSLGRNTLDEQFF
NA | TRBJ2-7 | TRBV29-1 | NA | TGCAGCGTTGGATCCAGGGGCTGCGAGCAGTACTTC | CSVGSRGCEQYF
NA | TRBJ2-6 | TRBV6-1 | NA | TGTGCCAGCAGTGAGGGCAGGTTCCTCTCTGGGGCCAACGTCCTGACTTTC | CASSEGRFLSGANVLTF
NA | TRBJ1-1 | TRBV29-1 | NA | TGCAGCGCTCCTGGGGTGGACAATAAGGAAGCTTTCTTT | CSAPGVDNKEAFF
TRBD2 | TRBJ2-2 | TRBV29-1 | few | TGCAGCGTTTGGCGGGAGACCCCCGGGGAGCTGTTTTTT | CSVWRETPGELFF
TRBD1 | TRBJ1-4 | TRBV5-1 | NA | TGCGCCAGCAGCTTGGTCGGACAGGTCGTTAATGAAAAACTGTTTTTT | CASSLVGQVVNEKLFF
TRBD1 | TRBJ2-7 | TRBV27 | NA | TGTGCCAGCAGTAAAAAATCTGGACAGGGGGTCATCTCCTACGAGCAGTACTTC | CASSKKSGQGVISYEQYF
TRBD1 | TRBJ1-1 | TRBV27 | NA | TGTGCCAGCAGTGCGGACCGGGACAGTTGTGAAGCTTTCTTT | CASSADRDSCEAFF
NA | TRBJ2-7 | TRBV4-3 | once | TGCGCCAGCAGCCAAGATTTAGTGTTAACCGCCTCCTACGAGCAGTACTTC | CASSQDLVLTASYEQYF
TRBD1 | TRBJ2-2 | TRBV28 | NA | TGTGCCAGCTTACCGTGGGAGACAGGGTTGGTCGCCGGGGAGCTGTTTTTT | CASLPWETGLVAGELFF
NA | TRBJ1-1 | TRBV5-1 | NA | TGCGCCAGCAGGTCCGGGACACCGAACACTGAAGCTTTCTTT | CASRSGTPNTEAFF
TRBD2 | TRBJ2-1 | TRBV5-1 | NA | TGCGCCAGCAGGCTAGCGGGGGGGTACAATGAGCAGTTCTTC | CASRLAGGYNEQFF
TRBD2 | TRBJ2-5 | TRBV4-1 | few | TGCGCCAGCAGCCAGCCGGGACTAGGTCAAGAGACCCAGTACTTC | CASSQPGLGQETQYF
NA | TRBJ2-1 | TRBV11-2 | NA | TGTGCCAGCAGCTTAGGGGTTAGCGGCAATGAGCAGTTCTTC | CASSLGVSGNEQFF
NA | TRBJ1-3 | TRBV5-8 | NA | TGTGCCAGCAGCTCAGGCTGGGGGCGCGGAAACACCATATATTTT | CASSSGWGRGNTIYF
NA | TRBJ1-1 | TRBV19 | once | TGTGCCAGTAGTATAGTCGGATCGGGTACTGAAGCTTTCTTT | CASSIVGSGTEAFF
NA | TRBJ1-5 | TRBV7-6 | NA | TGTGCCAGCAGCTTAAAAAAGGGGCGGGAGCAGCCCCAGCATTTT | CASSLKKGREQPQHF